This T cell receptor (beta chain) was identified in a study of blood T cell repertoires in COVID-19. Study as a whole: Whether acute or convalescent, the COVID-19 samples came from the United States, Italy and Spain. In each case, the material was cDNA or gDNA derived from T cells, B-cell-depleted T cells, or PBMCs.

The CDR3 spans 15 residues. Trimming stripped 2 bases from V and 6 bases from J, with 16 bases between. The germline V gene encodes CDR1 MNHEY and CDR2 SVGAGI. A Seattle source enrolled patients during active infection and followed them longitudinally. In the authors' methods: Estimates of nucleated cell counts were drawn from the amplification of reference gene primers. Here immunoSEQ multiplex PCR was the method, and the copy in TCRdb shows in-frame clones only, minus some. The DNA was the basis for D and trimming; V, J and clone size are from that table. The sample gives a few hundred thousand clones, about 85% of which show up once; about 0.9% is in the top ten.

The sample taken for sequencing was peripheral blood. The sequence was collected from a human donor with COVID-19, enrolled during active disease. The donor label of this sample is uncertain. V gene TRBV6-5 combines with J gene TRBJ1-1; a possible D gene is TRBD1 (6 bases). The CDR3 region has the DNA TGTGCCAGCAGTTACGCCATACAGGGTTTCGCTGAAGCTTTCTTT. Translation gives CASSYAIQGFAEAFF.